This T cell receptor beta chain was found in a study of T cell repertoires in cytomegalovirus infection. Study-level findings and limits: HLA-C-restricted CMV clonotypes gave the most frequent clonotype in two of eight donors.

This CDR3 has 12 amino acids. Trimming removed 5 bases at V and 11 bases at J, with 15 bases between. This clonotype was recorded a few times. The antigen is not known. TCRdb analysed the reads with MiXCR anew, one entry per CDR3 protein. The data hold hundreds of thousands of distinct CDR3 sequences, with around 30% observed a single time. The TCR originated in a human donor in good health (CMV status not recorded). Some clones in this sample may be carry-over from other donors' samples. This rearrangement joins TRBV12-3 or TRBV12-4 to TRBJ1-1, with D unresolved. Source: cultured CD8+ T cells from PBMCs, taken from culture after CMV antigen stimulation. The CDR3 here is CASSLRPREAFF. CDR3 sequence (DNA): TGTGCCAGCAGTCTACGCCCACGGGAGGCTTTCTTT.